Reported below is one T cell receptor (beta chain). The sample belongs to a study of shared clonotypes between healthy human individuals. Libraries were prepared by immunoSEQ multiplex PCR; TCRdb keeps only in-frame clonotypes and omits some of them. In the table there are hundreds of thousands of clones, approximately 96% of which are singletons. Selected positively for CCR7 and CD45RO-negative, naive CD8 cells excluded terminally differentiated effector memory CD45RA+ cells. The CDR3 is made up of 14 amino acids. From germline, CDR1 is SGHTA and CDR2 FQGTGA. The germline V and J ends were trimmed by 0 bases and 5 bases, with 8 bases remaining between them.

The sequenced sample was naive CD8+ T cells sorted from blood. This TCR was recovered from a woman in her twenties or thirties in good health. V is TRBV7-3 and J is TRBJ2-1; possibly TRBD1 or TRBD2 for D (6 bases each). DNA for the CDR3: TGTGCCAGCAGCTTAACGGGGGGCGACAATGAGCAGTTCTTC. Protein product: CASSLTGGDNEQFF.